Listed below are T cell receptor beta chains from one sample, sequenced in a study of blood T cell repertoires in COVID-19. Profiled with immunoSEQ multiplex PCR; TCRdb holds only in-frame clones, not every one. There are roughly 160,000 clones in the sample; 80% to 90% occur only once, and under 6.5% lies in the top ten. The sequencing input was peripheral blood. The receptors shown here come from a woman aged 45-65 years with COVID-19, enrolled during active disease. CDR3s include the opening cysteine and the closing phenylalanine or tryptophan. The D gene is left open where the match is weak. Expanded clones are given a class, and other clones once, few, many or no size at all.

>TRBD1|TRBJ1-1|TRBV9|-
TGTGCCAGCAGCGCGACAGGGAGCCCGAACACTGAAGCTTTCTTT
CASSATGSPNTEAFF
>TRBD1|TRBJ1-2|TRBV6-5|-
TGTGCCAGCAGGGGGACAGGGTCCGTCTGGTTTGGCTACACCTTC
CASRGTGSVWFGYTF
>TRBD1|TRBJ2-2|TRBV24-1|-
TGTGCCACCAGTGAATCAGCCGGGACAGGGGTCACCGGGGAGCTGTTTTTT
CATSESAGTGVTGELFF
>-|TRBJ2-3|TRBV30|-
TGTGCCTGGAGGGAGTCAGGGGATACGCAGTATTTT
CAWRESGDTQYF
>-|TRBJ1-5|TRBV2|-
TGTGCCAGCAGTGATGGTTGGCAGGGTTGGAATCAGCCCCAGCATTTT
CASSDGWQGWNQPQHF
>-|TRBJ2-3|TRBV6-2/TRBV6-3|-
TGTGCCAGCAGTTTCATGGGGGACTCCTCCTATAGCACAGATACGCAGTATTTT
CASSFMGDSSYSTDTQYF
>-|TRBJ2-2|TRBV12-3/TRBV12-4|-
TGTGGGGTGGGACTGGCGGGCACCGGGGAGCTGTTTTTT
CGVGLAGTGELFF
>-|TRBJ2-5|TRBV9|once
TGTGCCAGCAGCGTAGATGATGGCAGGGGGAGGCAAGAGACCCAGTACTTC
CASSVDDGRGRQETQYF
>TRBD1|TRBJ2-7|TRBV11-3|-
TGTGCCAGCGGGATCCATAGGACAGGGCACTACGAGCAGTACTTC
CASGIHRTGHYEQYF
>-|TRBJ2-3|TRBV6-6|-
TGTGCCAGCAGTTTGGGTGGGGGGGCCACAGATACGCAGTATTTT
CASSLGGGATDTQYF
>-|TRBJ1-2|TRBV12-3/TRBV12-4|-
TGTGCCAGCAGCCCCGGACAGAGCTATGGCTACACCTTC
CASSPGQSYGYTF
>-|TRBJ2-3|TRBV2|-
TGTGCCAGCAGTAGACAGGGAGGAGATACGCAGTATTTT
CASSRQGGDTQYF
>-|TRBJ1-1|TRBV7-6|-
TGTGCCAGCAGCCCGGGGGGGACACCGAACACTGAAGCTTTCTTT
CASSPGGTPNTEAFF
>-|TRBJ2-5|TRBV3-1/TRBV3-2|few
TGTGCCAGCAGCCAACAGGGGGGAGAGACCCAGTACTTC
CASSQQGGETQYF
>TRBD2|TRBJ2-1|TRBV5-1|-
TGCGCCACGGCGGGGGGGGCTGGTGGGAATGAGCAGTTCTTC
CATAGGAGGNEQFF
>-|TRBJ1-2|TRBV30|-
TGTGCCTGGAGCCCAGGGGAACACTATGGCTACACCTTC
CAWSPGEHYGYTF
>TRBD2|TRBJ2-1|TRBV13|-
TGTGCCAGCAGCTTAGGTCGGGGGGGCCAGGTGGGTGAGCAGTTCTTC
CASSLGRGGQVGEQFF
>TRBD1|TRBJ2-7|TRBV7-7|-
TGTGCTAGCAGCCAGGGACAGGGGGCATACGAGCAGTACTTC
CASSQGQGAYEQYF
>-|TRBJ2-3|TRBV13|-
TGTGCCAGCAGCTTAAGTAAGGGGGTAGATACGCAGTATTTT
CASSLSKGVDTQYF
>-|TRBJ1-2|TRBV6-1|-
TGTGCCAGCAGTGAAGCCAGGGGCGGAGATGGCTACACCTTC
CASSEARGGDGYTF
>-|TRBJ1-2|TRBV3-1/TRBV3-2|-
TGTGCCAGCAGCCACCTAACTGGGGGGGCCGGCTACACCTTC
CASSHLTGGAGYTF
>-|TRBJ2-2|TRBV18|-
TGTGCCAGCTCATCGCTCGGGGATTTGGACACCGGGGAGCTGTTTTTT
CASSSLGDLDTGELFF
>-|TRBJ1-6|TRBV11-2|-
TGTGCCAGCAGCTTAAGGCAGGATAATTCACCCCTCCACTTT
CASSLRQDNSPLHF
>TRBD2|TRBJ2-1|TRBV2|once
TGTGCCAGCAGTGAATTAGCGGGGTACAATGAGCAGTTCTTC
CASSELAGYNEQFF
>TRBD2|TRBJ2-3|TRBV7-9|-
TGTGCCAGCAGCTTACCAAGCGGGGTCGGTGGTACAGATACGCAGTATTTT
CASSLPSGVGGTDTQYF
>-|TRBJ1-2|TRBV12-3/TRBV12-4|few
TGTGCCAGCTCCGGTGGGCCGATCTATGGCTACACCTTC
CASSGGPIYGYTF